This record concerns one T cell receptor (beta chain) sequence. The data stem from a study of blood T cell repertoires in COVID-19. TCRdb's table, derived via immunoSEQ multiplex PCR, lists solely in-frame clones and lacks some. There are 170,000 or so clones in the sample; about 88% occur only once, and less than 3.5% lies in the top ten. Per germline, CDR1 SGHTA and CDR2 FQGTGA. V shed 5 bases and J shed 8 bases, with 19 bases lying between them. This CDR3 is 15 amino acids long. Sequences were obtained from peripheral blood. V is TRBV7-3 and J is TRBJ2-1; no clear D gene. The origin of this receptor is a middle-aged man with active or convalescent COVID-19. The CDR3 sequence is CASSPGQVSTDEQFF. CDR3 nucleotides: TGTGCCAGCAGCCCAGGCCAAGTGTCAACAGATGAGCAGTTCTTC.